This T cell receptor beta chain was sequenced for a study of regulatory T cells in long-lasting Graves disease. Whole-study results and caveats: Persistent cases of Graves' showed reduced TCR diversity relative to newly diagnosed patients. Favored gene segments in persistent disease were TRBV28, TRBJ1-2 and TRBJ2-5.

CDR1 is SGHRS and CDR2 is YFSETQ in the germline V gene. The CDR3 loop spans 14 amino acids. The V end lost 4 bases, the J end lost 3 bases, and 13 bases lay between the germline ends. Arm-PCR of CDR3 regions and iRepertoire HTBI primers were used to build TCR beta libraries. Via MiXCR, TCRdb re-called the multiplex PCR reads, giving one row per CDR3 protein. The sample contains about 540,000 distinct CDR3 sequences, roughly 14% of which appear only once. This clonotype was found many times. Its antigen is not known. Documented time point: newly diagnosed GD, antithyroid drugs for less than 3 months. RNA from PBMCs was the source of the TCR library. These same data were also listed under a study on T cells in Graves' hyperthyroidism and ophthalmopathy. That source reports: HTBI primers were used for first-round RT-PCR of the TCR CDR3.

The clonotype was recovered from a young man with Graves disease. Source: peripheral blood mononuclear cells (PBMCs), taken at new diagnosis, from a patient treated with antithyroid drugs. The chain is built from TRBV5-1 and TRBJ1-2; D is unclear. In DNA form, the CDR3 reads TGCGCCAGCAGCCCCCTAGAGGCAGACTATGGCTACACCTTC. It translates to CASSPLEADYGYTF. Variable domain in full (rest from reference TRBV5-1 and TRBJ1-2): KAGVTQTPRYLIKTRGQQVTLSCSPISGHRSVSWYQQTPGQGLQFLFEYFSETQRNKGNFPGRFSGRQFSNSRSEMNVSTLELGDSALYLCASSPLEADYGYTFGSGTRLTVV.